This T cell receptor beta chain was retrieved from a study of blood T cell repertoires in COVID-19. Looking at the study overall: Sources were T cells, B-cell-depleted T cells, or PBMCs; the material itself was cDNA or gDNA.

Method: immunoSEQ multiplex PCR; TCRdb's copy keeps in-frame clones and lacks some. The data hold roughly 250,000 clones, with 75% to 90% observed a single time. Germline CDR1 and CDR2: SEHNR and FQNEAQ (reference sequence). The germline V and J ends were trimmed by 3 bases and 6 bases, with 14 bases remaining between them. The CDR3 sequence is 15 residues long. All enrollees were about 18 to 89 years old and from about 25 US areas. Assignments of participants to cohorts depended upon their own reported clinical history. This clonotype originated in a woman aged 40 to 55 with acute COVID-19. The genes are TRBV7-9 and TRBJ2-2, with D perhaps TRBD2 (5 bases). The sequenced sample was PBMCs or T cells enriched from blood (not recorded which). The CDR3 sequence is CASSFFTGNAGELFF. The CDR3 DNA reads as TGTGCCAGCAGCTTTTTCACCGGGAATGCCGGGGAGCTGTTTTTT.